This TCR beta chain was sequenced for a study of regulatory T cells in long-lasting Graves disease. General study results and limits: Persistent cases favored TRBV28, TRBJ1-2 and TRBJ2-5.

Worth noting for this clonotype: The antigen remains undetermined. A read error is possible here, since a much larger clone lies one base away.

This CDR3 is built from 14 residues. From germline, CDR1 is MNHNS and CDR2 SASEGT. The V end lost 6 bases, the J end lost 6 bases, and 18 bases lay between the germline ends. Arm-PCR with iRepertoire HTBI primers amplified the CDR3 regions for these TCR beta libraries. Original methodology: Samples collectively showed 60 to 75 TRBV and around 15 TRBJ segments. One entry per CDR3 protein results from TCRdb running MiXCR on the multiplex PCR reads. Clone size and V and J calls follow TCRdb, not the original study. The repertoire has roughly 500,000 distinct CDR3 sequences, 20% to 25% of them found once; the top ten carry 7% to 9%. Time point here: persistent/refractory GD, antithyroid drugs over 5 years with positive TRAb. After RNA was extracted from PBMCs, the TCR library was made from it.

The TCR originated in a female donor with Graves disease. The sequences come from peripheral blood mononuclear cells (PBMCs), collected when the disease was refractory, from a patient treated with antithyroid drugs. The chain has TRBV6-1 and TRBJ2-7; a possible D gene is TRBD2 (6 bases). In DNA, the CDR3 is TGTGCCAGCAGACCCGACGGAGGGAGTCGCGAGCAGTACTTC. As protein: CASRPDGGSREQYF.